A single sample is the source of the 26 T cell receptor beta chains below, sequenced in a study of T cells and Merkel cell carcinoma outcomes. Generated by immunoSEQ multiplex PCR, the TCRdb table keeps only in-frame clones and is missing some. This table holds about 5,000 clones, 85% found once. The specimen sequenced was tumor tissue from Merkel cell carcinoma. The source is a human donor with Merkel cell carcinoma.

The V and J genes are TRBV11-3 and TRBJ2-1; weak D call: TRBD1 (7 bases). The V and J ends lost 0 bases and 8 bases respectively, with 14 bases between them. CDR3 size: 15 residues. The V gene's germline CDR1 is SGHNT and CDR2 YENEEA. CDR3 sequence reads: CASSLDFGRGDEQFF. In nucleotides, the CDR3 is TGTGCCAGCAGCTTAGATTTTGGCAGGGGGGATGAGCAGTTCTTC.

The chain carries TRBV5-4 and TRBJ1-2, with 8 positions matching TRBD1. The CDR3 totals 16 residues. Germline CDR1 reads SGHNT; CDR2 reads YYREEE (reference sequence). The J segment lost 7 bases and the V segment lost 1 base, leaving 12 bases of the junction unmatched. CDR3 DNA sequence: TGTGCCAGCAGCTTGTTCATTGGGGCAGGGGGCGGTGGCTACACCTTC. Translating gives CASSLFIGAGGGGYTF.

Note on this clone: Compared with germline, one end of the junction differs, possibly owing to a read error. The chain has TRBV25-1 and TRBJ2-2, with D possibly matching TRBD2 (6 bases). There are 11 residues in the CDR3. The germline V gene has CDR1 MGHDK and CDR2 SYGVNS. The CDR3 loop is CASSPGGELFF. CDR3 DNA: TGTGCCAGCAGCCCCGGAGGGGAGCTATTTTTT.

The chain recombines TRBV19 with TRBJ2-1, with 8 bases aligning to TRBD2. The CDR3 is 13 residues long. The trim removed 5 bases at V and 9 bases at J, leaving 6 bases unmatched. From germline, CDR1 is LNHDA and CDR2 SQIVND (reference sequence). Here the CDR3 DNA reads TGTGCCAGTAGTGGGTTAGCGGGGACTGAGCAGTTCTTC. Encoded protein: CASSGLAGTEQFF.

The V gene is TRBV19, the J gene TRBJ2-2; 8 bases fit TRBD1. The trim removed 6 bases at V and 6 bases at J, leaving 6 bases unmatched. There are 14 residues in the CDR3. The germline gives CDR1 LNHDA, CDR2 SQIVND (reference sequence). The CDR3 DNA is TGTGCCAGTAGGACAGGGGTTGACTCCGGGGAGCTGTTTTTT. Translated: CASRTGVDSGELFF.

The V and J genes are TRBV9 and TRBJ2-1, with D tentatively TRBD1 or TRBD2 (5 bases each). This CDR3 is built from 14 residues. Germline CDR1 reads SGDLS; CDR2 reads YYNGEE. The V end lost 4 bases, the J end lost 4 bases, and 12 bases lay between the germline ends. The CDR3 DNA sequence: TGTGCCAGCAGCTCCCGGGACGGATACAATGAGCAGTTCTTC. Translating it yields CASSSRDGYNEQFF.

With regard to this clone: One junction end disagrees with the germline gene, perhaps due to a read error. CDR3 residues: CASSRDSGGTETFF. Written as DNA, the CDR3 is TGTGCCAGCAGCCGGGATTCGGGCGGCACTGAAACTTTCTTT. The chain joins TRBV6-1 to TRBJ1-1; no reliable D call. From germline, CDR1 is MNHNS and CDR2 SASEGT. The CDR3 contains 14 residues.

The rearrangement joins TRBV7-6 to TRBJ2-7, with 9 bases fitting TRBD1. Unmatched junction bases numbered 4, after V lost 3 bases and J lost 4 bases. CDR3 length: 14 residues. Germline V CDR1 and CDR2: SGHVS, FNYEAQ. Written as DNA, the CDR3 is TGTGCCAGCAGCTTCGGGACAGGGAAATACGAGCAGTACTTC. It specifies CASSFGTGKYEQYF. The complete variable domain, with remaining parts taken from reference TRBV7-6 and TRBJ2-7, reads GAGVSQSPRYKVTKRGQDVALRCDPISGHVSLYWYRQALGQGPEFLTYFNYEAQQDKSGLPNDRFSAERPEGSISTLTIQRTEQRDSAMYRCASSFGTGKYEQYFGPGTRLTVT.

This chain uses TRBV29-1 with TRBJ1-2; TRBD1 matches 9 bases. CDR1 and CDR2 from the germline V gene are SQVTM and ANQGSEA. The CDR3 length is 14 residues. Trimming cost V 2 bases and J 4 bases; bases outside gene matches: 5. This chain's CDR3 is CSVERTGASYGYTF. CDR3 coding DNA: TGCAGCGTTGAAAGGACAGGGGCTAGCTATGGCTACACCTTC.

The V and J genes are TRBV6-4 and TRBJ1-2; D uncertain. The CDR3 sequence is 12 residues long. V lost 6 bases, J lost 2 bases, and 7 bases lay in between. Germline V gene lookup returns CDR1 MRHNA and CDR2 SNTAGT. The CDR3 loop reads CASRGRNYGYTF. CDR3 DNA sequence: TGTGCCAGCAGAGGACGGAACTATGGCTACACCTTC.

On this clone: One end of the junction is discordant with germline, which a read error may explain. Within the sample, other DNA sequences also encode this same CDR3. This chain connects TRBV9 to TRBJ2-5; TRBD2 matches at 7 bases. CDR3 length: 13 amino acids. Germline-derived CDR1 and CDR2 are SGDLS and YYNGEE. In DNA, the CDR3 is TGTGCTAGCAGCGCCACTAGCGCGGAGACCCAGTACTTC. Amino acid sequence: CASSATSAETQYF.

The genes are TRBV7-3 and TRBJ1-3; TRBD1 agrees at 8 bases. Germline V gene sequence: CDR1 SGHTA, CDR2 FQGTGA. The CDR3 has 14 amino acids. The trim removed 4 bases at V and 2 bases at J, leaving 1 base unmatched. In DNA, the CDR3 is TGTGCCAGCAGCTCACAGGGGGCTGGAAACACCATATATTTT. Amino acid sequence: CASSSQGAGNTIYF.

The CDR3 protein is CASPANSPWYNAPQHF. The CDR3, as DNA: TGTGCCAGTCCAGCCAATAGTCCATGGTATAATGCGCCCCAGCATTTT. The V call is TRBV9, the J call TRBJ1-5; D gene unclear. This CDR3 spans 16 amino acids. V was shortened by 8 bases and J by 9 bases, with 27 bases between the two germline ends. Germline CDR1 SGDLS, CDR2 YYNGEE. Full variable domain (rest looked up from reference TRBV9 and TRBJ1-5): DSGVTQTPKHLITATGQRVTLRCSPRSGDLSVYWYQQSLDQGLQFLIQYYNGEERAKGNILERFSAQQFPDLHSELNLSSLELGDSALYFCASPANSPWYNAPQHFGDGTRLSIL.

The chain links TRBV6-5 to TRBJ1-2; 7 nucleotides match TRBD1. CDR1 MNHEY and CDR2 SVGAGI come from the germline V gene. Losses at the gene ends were 11 bases for V and 5 bases for J; bases not matched to a gene: 5. The CDR3 length is 11 residues. The CDR3: CAAGQRYGYTF. The CDR3 DNA reads as TGTGCCGCGGGACAGCGTTATGGCTACACCTTC.

This rearrangement joins TRBV29-1 to TRBJ1-2, with D possibly TRBD1 on 5 matching bases. V lost 4 bases and J 7 bases, leaving 7 bases between the germline ends. Germline V gene data show CDR1 as SQVTM and CDR2 as ANQGSEA. The CDR3 totals 10 residues. In nucleotides, the CDR3 is TGCAGCGTTGGACAGCCTGGCTACACCTTC. Encoded protein: CSVGQPGYTF.

The gene calls are TRBV4-1 and TRBJ2-7, with D unclear. Between the trimmed V and J ends, which lost 0 bases and 3 bases, there was a span of 15 bases. CDR3 length: 16 amino acids. Germline loops: CDR1 MGHRA, CDR2 YSYEKL. The CDR3 DNA reads TGCGCCAGCAGCCAAGAGGAGAGCCTCGAAGTCTACGAGCAGTACTTC. This sequence encodes CASSQEESLEVYEQYF.

This chain joins TRBV30 and TRBJ2-5; 7 positions match TRBD1. The CDR3 runs to 14 residues. V gave up 1 base and J gave up 2 bases; unmatched junction bases: 4. Germline V gene sequence: CDR1 GTSNPN, CDR2 SVGIG (reference sequence). DNA of the CDR3: TGTGCCTGGAGTGGAGGGGACAGTCAAGAGACCCAGTACTTC. Its protein is CAWSGGDSQETQYF.

The genes are TRBV7-8 and TRBJ1-1; D is possibly TRBD1 (5 bases). The V gene lost 8 bases and the J gene lost 7 bases, with 11 bases spanning the gap. There are 11 residues in the CDR3. Looked up from germline, CDR1 is SGHVS and CDR2 is FQNEAQ. The CDR3 bases are TGTGCCAGCCTGGGGGGGATTGAAGCTTTCTTT. Translated, it gives CASLGGIEAFF.

This clone appeared once. This rearrangement joins TRBV7-2 to TRBJ1-4; the D gene is possibly TRBD1 (5 bases). The CDR3 covers 15 residues. The V end was cut by 3 bases, the J end by 3 bases, with 11 bases between. Germline values: CDR1 SGHTA, CDR2 FQGNSA. Written as DNA, the CDR3 is TGTGCCAGCAGCTTCATACGGGGGTCTAATGAAAAACTGTTTTTT. Amino acids: CASSFIRGSNEKLFF.

The chain is built from TRBV28 and TRBJ2-7, with 11 nucleotides matching TRBD1. CDR1 is MDHEN and CDR2 is SYDVKM in the germline V gene. After removal of 7 bases from V and 6 bases from J, the junction contained 5 bases not matched to a gene. The CDR3 has 13 residues. This CDR3 reads CASTSGTGGEQYF. In nucleotides, the CDR3 is TGTGCCAGCACCTCCGGGACAGGGGGCGAGCAGTACTTC. Variable domain in full (rest from reference TRBV28 and TRBJ2-7): DVKVTQSSRYLVKRTGEKVFLECVQDMDHENMFWYRQDPGLGLRLIYFSYDVKMKEKGDIPEGYSVSREKKERFSLILESASTNQTSMYLCASTSGTGGEQYFGPGTRLTVT.

The V call is TRBV2, the J call TRBJ1-1; D call uncertain. The CDR3 extends over 14 amino acids. CDR1 is SNHLY and CDR2 is FYNNEI in the germline V gene. Trimming left V 4 bases short and J 1 base short, with 10 bases between. CDR3: CASSVSLANTEAFF. For the CDR3, the DNA is TGTGCCAGCAGTGTGTCCCTAGCGAACACTGAAGCTTTCTTT.

The chain recombines TRBV2 with TRBJ2-4; D is perhaps TRBD1 (5 bases). CDR3 length: 15 amino acids. Deletions cut 7 bases from V and 6 bases from J, with 19 bases between. CDR1 is SNHLY, CDR2 FYNNEI, per germline. This CDR3 reads CASTKLGDAGNIQYF. As DNA, the CDR3 is TGTGCCAGCACCAAGCTAGGGGATGCCGGAAACATTCAGTACTTC.

The genes are TRBV4-2 and TRBJ1-5; 11 bases map to TRBD1. The junction had 1 base not matched to a gene; V was cut back by 0 bases and J by 6 bases. This CDR3 has 15 residues. CDR1 is LGHNA, CDR2 YNFKEQ, per germline. The CDR3 DNA reads TGTGCCAGCAGCCAAGAGGGACAGGGGGGTCAGCCCCAGCATTTT. Translated: CASSQEGQGGQPQHF.

The chain recombines TRBV7-6 with TRBJ2-1; D not resolved. Trimming removed 2 bases at V and 7 bases at J, with 15 bases between. The V gene's germline CDR1 is SGHVS and CDR2 FNYEAQ. The CDR3 has 15 residues. CDR3 protein: CASSLRVSASNEQFF. The DNA for the CDR3 is TGTGCCAGCAGCTTAAGGGTTTCGGCTTCTAATGAGCAGTTCTTC. Full variable domain (remainder filled in from reference TRBV7-6 and TRBJ2-1): GAGVSQSPRYKVTKRGQDVALRCDPISGHVSLYWYRQALGQGPEFLTYFNYEAQQDKSGLPNDRFSAERPEGSISTLTIQRTEQRDSAMYRCASSLRVSASNEQFFGPGTRLTVL.

The rearrangement joins TRBV18 to TRBJ2-1; D is unclear. V was cut by 0 bases and J by 7 bases, with 7 bases left in between. The germline V gene has CDR1 KGHSH and CDR2 LQKENI. The CDR3 loop spans 13 amino acids. This CDR3 reads CASSPPGGNEQFF. CDR3 bases: TGTGCCAGCTCACCACCGGGTGGAAATGAGCAGTTCTTC. Full variable domain (outside the CDR3, taken from reference TRBV18 and TRBJ2-1): NAGVMQNPRHLVRRRGQEARLRCSPMKGHSHVYWYRQLPEEGLKFMVYLQKENIIDESGMPKERFSAEFPKEGPSILRIQQVVRGDSAAYFCASSPPGGNEQFFGPGTRLTVL.

This rearrangement joins TRBV20-1 to TRBJ1-2, with D perhaps TRBD1 (5 bases). CDR1 and CDR2 (germline): DFQATT, SNEGSKA (reference sequence). This CDR3 comprises 10 residues. V lost 6 bases and J lost 6, with 8 bases in between. The CDR3: CSARRDGYTF. CDR3 nucleotides: TGCAGTGCCCGCAGGGATGGCTACACCTTC.